Here is one TCR beta chain with its context. Its antigen is as yet unknown. The data were obtained in a study of T cells in Graves' hyperthyroidism and ophthalmopathy. Overall study results and limits: Blood also carried most thyroid clonotypes expanded above 0.001.

V lost 2 bases, J lost 0 bases, and 8 bases lay in between. This CDR3 is 15 amino acids long. From germline, CDR1 is SGHDT and CDR2 YYEEEE. RNA transcripts served as the template for amplifying TCR beta CDR3 regions. Carried out on the TCR CDR3, a first-round RT-PCR used the HTBI primer set. TCRdb reprocessed the multiplex PCR reads with MiXCR, giving one entry per CDR3 protein. The table shows about 270,000 distinct CDR3 sequences, with 22% occurring only once. V is TRBV5-6 and J is TRBJ1-4, with D unclear. The clonotype comes from a man aged 30 to 39 with Graves' ophthalmopathy. Sequenced material: blood. In nucleotides, the CDR3 is TGTGCCAGCAGCTTTGGGGTTGCAACTAATGAAAAACTGTTTTTT. As protein: CASSFGVATNEKLFF.